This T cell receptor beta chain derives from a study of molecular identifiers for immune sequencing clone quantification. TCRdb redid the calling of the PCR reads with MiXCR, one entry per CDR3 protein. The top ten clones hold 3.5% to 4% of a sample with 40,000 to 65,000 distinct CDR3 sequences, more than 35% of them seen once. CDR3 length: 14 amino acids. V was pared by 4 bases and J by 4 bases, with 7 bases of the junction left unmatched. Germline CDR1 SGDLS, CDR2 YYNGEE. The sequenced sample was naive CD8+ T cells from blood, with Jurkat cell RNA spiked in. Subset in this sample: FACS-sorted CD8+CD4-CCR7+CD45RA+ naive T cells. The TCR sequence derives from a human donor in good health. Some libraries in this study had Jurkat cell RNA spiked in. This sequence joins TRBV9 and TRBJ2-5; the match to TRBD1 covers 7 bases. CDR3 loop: CASSTSTGTETQYF. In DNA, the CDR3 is TGTGCCAGCAGCACATCGACAGGGACAGAGACCCAGTACTTC.